Listed here is a single T cell receptor beta chain. Other DNA sequences of this sample code for an identical CDR3. These data are taken from a study of shared clonotypes between healthy human individuals. Terminally differentiated effector memory CD45RA+ cells were excluded from the naive CD8 cells, which were CD45RO-negative and positively selected for CCR7. Using immunoSEQ multiplex PCR, the repertoire was profiled, and TCRdb retains in-frame clones only, with some absent. In the table there are hundreds of thousands of clones, roughly 92% of which are singletons. Germline V gene lookup returns CDR1 SGHTA and CDR2 FQGNSA. The CDR3 sequence is 14 residues long. Trimming left V 1 base short and J 2 bases short, with 9 bases between.

V gene TRBV7-2 combines with J gene TRBJ2-7; D possibly corresponds to TRBD1 (5 bases). The specimen was naive CD8+ T cells sorted from blood. The source of this sequence is a man between 25 and 39 years old in good health. CDR3 region: CASSLGGQTYEQYF. In DNA, the CDR3 is TGTGCCAGCAGCTTAGGCGGACAAACCTACGAGCAGTACTTC.